Below, one TCR beta chain is given with its context. The target antigen is unknown. Together with a sample-barcoded 5' primer, a J-beta primer mix was included in a second PCR lasting roughly 6 to 12 cycles. MiXCR, applied by TCRdb to the 5' RACE reads, yields one record per CDR3 protein. The table shows some 710,000 distinct CDR3 sequences, with around a fifth occurring only once. The CDR3 spans 15 residues. Germline CDR1 SEHNR, CDR2 FQNEAQ (reference sequence). Trimming cost V 3 bases and J 8 bases, with 16 bases left between them. These data are taken from a study of blood T cells in healthy people across ages. Notes on the study in general: There were more naive CD4+ cells and higher diversity in long-lived donors than in aged donors. CMV infection status of these donors was not known. Roughly linear declines in TCR beta diversity per million T cells occurred with age.

In each sample, at least 7 million PBMCs were isolated. The receptor was isolated from a man aged 65-85 years in good health. The sequenced sample was blood. The genes are TRBV7-9 and TRBJ1-4, with D possibly being TRBD1 (5 bases). CDR3 nucleotide sequence: TGTGCCAGCAGCTTCTGGGGGAAGGAAACCGAAAAACTGTTTTTT. Translation: CASSFWGKETEKLFF.